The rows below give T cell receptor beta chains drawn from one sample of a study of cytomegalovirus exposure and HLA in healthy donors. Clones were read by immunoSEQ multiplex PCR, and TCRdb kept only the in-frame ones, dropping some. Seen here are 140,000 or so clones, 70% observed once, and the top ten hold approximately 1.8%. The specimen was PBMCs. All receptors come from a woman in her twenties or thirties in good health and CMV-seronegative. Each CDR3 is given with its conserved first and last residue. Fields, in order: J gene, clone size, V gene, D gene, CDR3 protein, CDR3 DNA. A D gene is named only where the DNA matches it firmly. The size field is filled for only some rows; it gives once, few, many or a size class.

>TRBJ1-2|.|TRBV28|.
CASSLRGVYGYTF
TGTGCCAGCAGTTTAAGAGGAGTCTATGGCTACACCTTC
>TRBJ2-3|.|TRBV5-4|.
CASSLDSSHTDTQYF
TGTGCCAGCAGCTTGGATAGCAGCCACACAGATACGCAGTATTTT
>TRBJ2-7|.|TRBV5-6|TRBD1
CASSTGTGVHEQYF
TGTGCCAGCAGCACCGGGACAGGGGTCCACGAGCAGTACTTC
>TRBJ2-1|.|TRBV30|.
CAWSWAQLTGSNEQFF
TGTGCCTGGAGTTGGGCTCAACTTACAGGGAGCAATGAGCAGTTCTTC
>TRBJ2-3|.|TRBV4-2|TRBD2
CASDRLAGSSTDTQYF
TGTGCCAGCGATAGACTAGCGGGATCCTCCACAGATACGCAGTATTTT
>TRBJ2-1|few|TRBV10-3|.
CAITPGVSEPDEQFF
TGTGCCATCACCCCGGGGGTATCTGAGCCCGATGAGCAGTTCTTC
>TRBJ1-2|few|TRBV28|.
CASSLRGLPGYTF
TGTGCCAGCAGTTTACGGGGTCTGCCCGGCTACACCTTC
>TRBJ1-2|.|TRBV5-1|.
CASSLAGLSGYTF
TGCGCCAGCAGCTTGGCAGGGCTTTCTGGCTACACCTTC
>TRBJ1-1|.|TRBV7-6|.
CASSYPGMNTEAFF
TGTGCCAGCAGCTATCCGGGAATGAACACTGAAGCTTTCTTT
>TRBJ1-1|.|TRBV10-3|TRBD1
CAISGHLGTGKELNTEAFF
TGTGCCATCAGTGGACACCTAGGGACAGGGAAGGAATTGAACACTGAAGCTTTCTTT
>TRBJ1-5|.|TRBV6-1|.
CASSEESHQPQHF
TGTGCCAGCAGTGAAGAGAGCCATCAGCCCCAGCATTTT
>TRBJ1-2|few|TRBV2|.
CASRQDSWLYGYTF
TGTGCCAGCAGGCAGGACAGCTGGCTCTATGGCTACACCTTC
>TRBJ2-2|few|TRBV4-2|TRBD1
CASSSAGTGVTGELFF
TGTGCCAGCAGCTCCGCCGGGACAGGGGTCACCGGGGAGCTGTTTTTT
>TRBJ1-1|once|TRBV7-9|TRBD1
CASSRQGTNTEAFF
TGTGCCAGCAGCCGACAGGGGACGAACACTGAAGCTTTCTTT
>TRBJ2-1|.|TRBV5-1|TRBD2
CASSLRLAGGHEQFF
TGCGCCAGCAGCCTAAGACTAGCGGGAGGACATGAGCAGTTCTTC
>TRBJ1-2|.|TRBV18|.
CASSPSGDYGYTF
TGTGCCAGCTCACCATCAGGGGACTATGGCTACACCTTC
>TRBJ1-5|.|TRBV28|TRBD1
CASSPPSGQGVIQPQHF
TGTGCCAGCAGTCCTCCCTCGGGACAGGGGGTGATTCAGCCCCAGCATTTT
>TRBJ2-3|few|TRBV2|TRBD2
CASRGGTSADTQYF
TGTGCCAGCAGGGGCGGGACTAGCGCAGATACGCAGTATTTT
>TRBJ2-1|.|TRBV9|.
CASSEGDFYNEQFF
TGTGCCAGCAGCGAAGGCGACTTCTACAATGAGCAGTTCTTC
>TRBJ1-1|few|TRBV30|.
CAWSGQVEAFF
TGTGCCTGGAGTGGGCAGGTCGAAGCTTTCTTT
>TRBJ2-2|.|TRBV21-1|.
CASSKAGLDTSTEWGELFF
TGTGCCAGCAGCAAAGCGGGACTAGATACGAGTACTGAATGGGGGGAGCTGTTTTTT
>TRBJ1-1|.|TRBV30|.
CAWRGGEMNTEAFF
TGTGCCTGGAGGGGTGGAGAGATGAACACTGAAGCTTTCTTT
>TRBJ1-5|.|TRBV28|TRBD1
CASSLGTGRDQPQHF
TGTGCCAGCAGCCTCGGGACAGGGAGGGATCAGCCCCAGCATTTT
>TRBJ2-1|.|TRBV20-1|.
CSARTRNEQFF
TGCAGTGCAAGAACTAGAAATGAGCAGTTCTTC
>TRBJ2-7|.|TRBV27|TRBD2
CASSAGAGVYEQYF
TGTGCCAGCAGCGCGGGAGCGGGGGTCTACGAGCAGTACTTC
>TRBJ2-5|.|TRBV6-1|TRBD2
CASSEILAGGPGKETQYF
TGTGCCAGCAGTGAAATTTTGGCGGGGGGGCCCGGGAAAGAGACCCAGTACTTC
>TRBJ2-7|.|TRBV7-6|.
CASSLVVTGDEQYF
TGTGCCAGCAGCTTAGTTGTGACAGGCGACGAGCAGTACTTC
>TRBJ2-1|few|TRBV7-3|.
CASSLTLTGQSYNEQFF
TGTGCCAGCAGCTTAACGCTGACGGGTCAGTCCTACAATGAGCAGTTCTTC
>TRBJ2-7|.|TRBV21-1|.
CASSITPGLEAPEQYF
TGTGCCAGCAGCATAACCCCGGGACTAGAGGCCCCTGAGCAGTACTTC
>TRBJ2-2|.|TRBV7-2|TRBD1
CASSLEGGQGMTGELFF
TGTGCCAGCAGCTTAGAAGGGGGACAGGGTATGACCGGGGAGCTGTTTTTT
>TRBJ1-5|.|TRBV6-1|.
CASGLQSGQPQHF
TGTGCCAGCGGCCTCCAATCAGGTCAGCCCCAGCATTTT
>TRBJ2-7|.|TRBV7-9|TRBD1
CASSLRDRGIEQYF
TGTGCCAGCAGCTTACGTGACAGGGGAATCGAGCAGTACTTC
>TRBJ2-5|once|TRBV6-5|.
CASSYSAVSQETQYF
TGTGCCAGCAGTTACTCGGCAGTATCCCAAGAGACCCAGTACTTC
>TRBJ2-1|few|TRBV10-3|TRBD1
CAISGTGDEQFF
TGTGCCATCAGTGGGACAGGGGATGAGCAGTTCTTC
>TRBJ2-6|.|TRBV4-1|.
CASSQAVSGANVLTF
TGCGCCAGCAGCCAAGCGGTCTCTGGGGCCAACGTCCTGACTTTC
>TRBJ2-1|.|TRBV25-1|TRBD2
CASSEWRGEYNEQFF
TGTGCCAGCAGTGAATGGCGGGGGGAATACAATGAGCAGTTCTTC
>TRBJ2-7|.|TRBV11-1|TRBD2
CASSFSGLAGEQYF
TGTGCCAGCAGCTTTTCGGGACTAGCGGGCGAGCAGTACTTC
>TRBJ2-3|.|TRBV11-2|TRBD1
CASSLVPTGGTDTQYF
TGTGCCAGCAGCTTAGTCCCGACAGGGGGCACAGATACGCAGTATTTT
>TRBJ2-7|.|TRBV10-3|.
CAISKPGTPYEQYF
TGTGCCATCAGTAAGCCTGGGACTCCCTACGAGCAGTACTTC
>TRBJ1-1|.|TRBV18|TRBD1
CASSPSTGGVTEAFF
TGTGCCAGCTCACCATCTACAGGGGGGGTAACTGAAGCTTTCTTT
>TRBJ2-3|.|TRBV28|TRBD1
CASSSSGTGGDTQYF
TGTGCCAGCAGTTCCTCCGGGACAGGGGGGGATACGCAGTATTTT
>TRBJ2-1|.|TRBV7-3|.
CASSLTPMSHNEQFF
TGTGCCAGCAGCTTAACCCCTATGTCCCACAATGAGCAGTTCTTC
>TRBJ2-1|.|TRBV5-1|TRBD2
CASRLAGGSYNEQFF
TGCGCCAGCCGACTAGCGGGGGGCTCCTACAATGAGCAGTTCTTC
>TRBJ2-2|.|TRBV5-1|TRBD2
CASSTSLAGAAGELFF
TGCGCCAGCAGCACCTCCCTAGCGGGAGCAGCCGGGGAGCTGTTTTTT
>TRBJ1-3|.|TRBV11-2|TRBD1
CASSLIWTGQAAGNTIYF
TGTGCCAGCAGCTTGATTTGGACAGGGCAGGCGGCCGGAAACACCATATATTTT
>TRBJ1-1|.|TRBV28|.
CASSTPGEMNTEAFF
TGTGCCAGCAGTACGCCAGGGGAAATGAACACTGAAGCTTTCTTT
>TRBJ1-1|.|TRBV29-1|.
CSVQLSGNTEAFF
TGCAGCGTCCAACTGTCGGGGAACACTGAAGCTTTCTTT
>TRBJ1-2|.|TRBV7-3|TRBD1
CASSLTGTGESGYTF
TGTGCCAGCAGCTTAACAGGGACAGGGGAGAGTGGCTACACCTTC